These T cell receptor beta chains were read from a single sample in a study of blood T cell repertoires in COVID-19. Here immunoSEQ multiplex PCR was the method, and the copy in TCRdb shows in-frame clones only, minus some. Counted here are approximately 81,000 clones, around 80% occurring once; the ten biggest clones make up approximately 7.3%. Sequenced material: peripheral blood. The receptors were sampled from a human donor in a cohort sampled during active COVID-19. The CDR3 runs from the conserved cysteine through the conserved F or W. The D gene is left open where the match is weak. The size of a clone is reported for some rows only, either as once, few or many, or as a class for expanded clones.

v_call: TRBV27
clone_size: once
d_call: -
j_call: TRBJ1-5
cdr3_nt: TGTGCCAGCACCACAGGGAAACCTGACCATAGCAATCAGCCCCAGCATTTT
cdr3_aa: CASTTGKPDHSNQPQHF

v_call: TRBV19
clone_size: -
d_call: -
j_call: TRBJ1-4
cdr3_nt: TGTGCCACCAGAATGGGGGCGGGTGAAAAACTGTTTTTT
cdr3_aa: CATRMGAGEKLFF

v_call: TRBV4-1
clone_size: -
d_call: TRBD2
j_call: TRBJ2-7
cdr3_nt: TGCGCCAGCAGCCCCCGACTAGCGGTGATTCACTACGAGCAGTACTTC
cdr3_aa: CASSPRLAVIHYEQYF

v_call: TRBV19
clone_size: -
d_call: -
j_call: TRBJ2-2
cdr3_nt: TGTGCCAGTAGTATTGGCCTGGACACCGGGGAGCTGTTTTTT
cdr3_aa: CASSIGLDTGELFF

v_call: TRBV14
clone_size: once
d_call: -
j_call: TRBJ1-1
cdr3_nt: TGTGCCAGCAGCCAAGATTCGCGCATCCAGAACACTGAAGCTTTCTTT
cdr3_aa: CASSQDSRIQNTEAFF

v_call: TRBV3-1/TRBV3-2
clone_size: -
d_call: -
j_call: TRBJ2-3
cdr3_nt: TGTGCCAGCAGCCTCCAGGGCACAGATACGCAGTATTTT
cdr3_aa: CASSLQGTDTQYF

v_call: TRBV30
clone_size: once
d_call: -
j_call: TRBJ1-3
cdr3_nt: TGCCTGGGGGCAACAGGAAACACCATATATTTT
cdr3_aa: CLGATGNTIYF

v_call: TRBV5-1
clone_size: -
d_call: TRBD1
j_call: TRBJ2-7
cdr3_nt: TGCGCCAGCAGCTTGGGAGACAGGGTGAACGAGCAGTACTTC
cdr3_aa: CASSLGDRVNEQYF

v_call: TRBV5-1
clone_size: -
d_call: TRBD2
j_call: TRBJ2-3
cdr3_nt: TGCGCCAGCAGCTTGCCAAGCGGGGGGAGCACAGATACGCAGTATTTT
cdr3_aa: CASSLPSGGSTDTQYF

v_call: TRBV7-9
clone_size: -
d_call: -
j_call: TRBJ2-7
cdr3_nt: TGTGCCAGCAGCTTAGGCTCTGGGCTACGCGAGCAGTACTTC
cdr3_aa: CASSLGSGLREQYF

v_call: TRBV7-6
clone_size: medium-sized
d_call: -
j_call: TRBJ2-7
cdr3_nt: TGTGCCAGCAGCTTAGTGGGCGACGAGCAGTACTTC
cdr3_aa: CASSLVGDEQYF

v_call: TRBV4-1
clone_size: -
d_call: TRBD1
j_call: TRBJ1-2
cdr3_nt: TGCGCCAGCAGCCAGGGCACAGGGGGCTCGGATGGCTACACCTTC
cdr3_aa: CASSQGTGGSDGYTF

v_call: TRBV4-2
clone_size: -
d_call: -
j_call: TRBJ1-2
cdr3_nt: TGTGCCAGCAGCCAAGAGGCGGGGGCCTATGGCTACACCTTC
cdr3_aa: CASSQEAGAYGYTF

v_call: TRBV10-3
clone_size: -
d_call: TRBD1
j_call: TRBJ2-5
cdr3_nt: TGTGCCATCAGTGAGTCATCTCAGGGGGCATGGGAGACCCAGTACTTC
cdr3_aa: CAISESSQGAWETQYF

v_call: TRBV5-5
clone_size: -
d_call: -
j_call: TRBJ1-2
cdr3_nt: TGTGCCAGCAGCCCCTTGGGGGCTAGTCACTATGGCTACACCTTC
cdr3_aa: CASSPLGASHYGYTF

v_call: TRBV7-9
clone_size: -
d_call: -
j_call: TRBJ2-7
cdr3_nt: TGTGCCAGCAGCTTACAGGGGTGGGCCCACGAGCAGTACTTC
cdr3_aa: CASSLQGWAHEQYF

v_call: TRBV5-4
clone_size: once
d_call: TRBD1
j_call: TRBJ1-2
cdr3_nt: TGTGCCAGCAGCCCGGACAGGGGAACGGTGGGGAGCGGCTACACCTTC
cdr3_aa: CASSPDRGTVGSGYTF

v_call: TRBV27
clone_size: few
d_call: -
j_call: TRBJ1-6
cdr3_nt: TGTGCCAGCAGTTTATCCCTCAGCTCCTATAATTCACCCCTCCACTTT
cdr3_aa: CASSLSLSSYNSPLHF

v_call: TRBV5-6
clone_size: -
d_call: -
j_call: TRBJ1-6
cdr3_nt: TGTGCCAGCAGCTCCCGGGGTACGTATTCACCCCTCCACTTT
cdr3_aa: CASSSRGTYSPLHF

v_call: TRBV12-3/TRBV12-4
clone_size: -
d_call: -
j_call: TRBJ1-3
cdr3_nt: TGTGCCAGCAGCACCGGTAGAAACACCATATATTTT
cdr3_aa: CASSTGRNTIYF

v_call: TRBV5-1
clone_size: -
d_call: TRBD2
j_call: TRBJ2-5
cdr3_nt: TGCGCCAGCAGCTGGGGACTAGCGGGGGAGACCCAGTACTTC
cdr3_aa: CASSWGLAGETQYF

v_call: TRBV7-9
clone_size: -
d_call: TRBD1
j_call: TRBJ1-5
cdr3_nt: TGTGCCAGCCAAGGCGGGACAGGTTCCGACTTAATCGCGCCCCAGCATTTT
cdr3_aa: CASQGGTGSDLIAPQHF

v_call: TRBV9
clone_size: -
d_call: -
j_call: TRBJ1-2
cdr3_nt: TGTGCCAGCAGCGTAGGGTCGGGGGACCACTATGGCTACACCTTC
cdr3_aa: CASSVGSGDHYGYTF

v_call: TRBV5-1
clone_size: -
d_call: -
j_call: TRBJ2-7
cdr3_nt: TGCGCCAGCAGCTACCAGCGGAGCTCCTACGAGCAGTACTTC
cdr3_aa: CASSYQRSSYEQYF

v_call: TRBV10-3
clone_size: -
d_call: TRBD1
j_call: TRBJ1-6
cdr3_nt: TGTGCCATCAGAGAGGACAGGGGTAATTCACCCCTCCACTTT
cdr3_aa: CAIREDRGNSPLHF

v_call: TRBV6-2/TRBV6-3
clone_size: -
d_call: TRBD2
j_call: TRBJ2-7
cdr3_nt: TGTGCCAGCAGTTACGCGGGGGTATCCTACGAGCAGTACTTC
cdr3_aa: CASSYAGVSYEQYF

v_call: TRBV4-2
clone_size: -
d_call: TRBD2
j_call: TRBJ2-7
cdr3_nt: TGTGCCAGCAGCCAAGATCTCACTAGCGGGGACTACGAGCAGTACTTC
cdr3_aa: CASSQDLTSGDYEQYF

v_call: TRBV29-1
clone_size: -
d_call: -
j_call: TRBJ1-1
cdr3_nt: TGCAGCGTGACGGACACGGGGAACACTGAAGCTTTCTTT
cdr3_aa: CSVTDTGNTEAFF

v_call: TRBV7-2
clone_size: -
d_call: -
j_call: TRBJ2-1
cdr3_nt: TGTGCCAGCAGCCGCGTAACAGGGATCGTTGAGCAGTTCTTC
cdr3_aa: CASSRVTGIVEQFF

v_call: TRBV4-1
clone_size: few
d_call: TRBD2
j_call: TRBJ2-5
cdr3_nt: TGCGCCAGCAGCCAACTGGGACTAGCTGAAGAGACCCAGTACTTC
cdr3_aa: CASSQLGLAEETQYF

v_call: TRBV7-2
clone_size: -
d_call: -
j_call: TRBJ2-1
cdr3_nt: TGTGCCAGCAGCCAACCTACAGGGAATGAGCAGTTCTTC
cdr3_aa: CASSQPTGNEQFF

v_call: TRBV19
clone_size: -
d_call: TRBD2
j_call: TRBJ2-3
cdr3_nt: TGTGCCAGTAGCCTTATAGCGGGGTCATACACAGATACGCAGTATTTT
cdr3_aa: CASSLIAGSYTDTQYF

v_call: TRBV4-3
clone_size: -
d_call: TRBD1
j_call: TRBJ2-1
cdr3_nt: TGCGCCAGCAGCGGCGGACAGGGGAAAACTTACAATGAGCAGTTCTTC
cdr3_aa: CASSGGQGKTYNEQFF

v_call: TRBV5-8
clone_size: few
d_call: -
j_call: TRBJ1-5
cdr3_nt: TGTGCCAGCTTTCAGACAGCTCGGGGCAATCAGCCCCAGCATTTT
cdr3_aa: CASFQTARGNQPQHF

v_call: TRBV6-2/TRBV6-3
clone_size: -
d_call: -
j_call: TRBJ1-2
cdr3_nt: TGTGCCAGCAGCCCACTCCCCGGAGAGAGTCGCTATGGCTACACCTTC
cdr3_aa: CASSPLPGESRYGYTF

v_call: TRBV6-2/TRBV6-3
clone_size: once
d_call: -
j_call: TRBJ1-5
cdr3_nt: TGTGCCAGCAGTTATCGCCGGGACTCTTCGCAGCCCCAGCATTTT
cdr3_aa: CASSYRRDSSQPQHF

v_call: TRBV6-2/TRBV6-3
clone_size: -
d_call: TRBD2
j_call: TRBJ2-5
cdr3_nt: TGTGCCAGCAGCTCCGGACTAGCGGGGGTGGAGACCCAGTACTTC
cdr3_aa: CASSSGLAGVETQYF

v_call: TRBV19
clone_size: -
d_call: TRBD1
j_call: TRBJ1-5
cdr3_nt: TGTGCCAGTTTACCCGGGACAGGGGAGATGAGGAAGCCCCAGCATTTT
cdr3_aa: CASLPGTGEMRKPQHF

v_call: TRBV7-3
clone_size: -
d_call: -
j_call: TRBJ1-2
cdr3_nt: TGTGCCAGCAGCTTAAACAGAGACTATGGCCACACCTTC
cdr3_aa: CASSLNRDYGHTF

v_call: TRBV12-3/TRBV12-4
clone_size: -
d_call: -
j_call: TRBJ1-6
cdr3_nt: TGTGCCAGCAGCGCATACGAGGGATCACCCCTCCACTTT
cdr3_aa: CASSAYEGSPLHF

v_call: TRBV5-1
clone_size: -
d_call: -
j_call: TRBJ1-5
cdr3_nt: TGCGCCAGCAGCTTGGCTGGGAGCAGCAATCAGCCCCAGCATTTT
cdr3_aa: CASSLAGSSNQPQHF

v_call: TRBV2
clone_size: -
d_call: TRBD1
j_call: TRBJ1-5
cdr3_nt: TGTGCCAGCAGGAGGGGACAGGGGTTCAATCAGCCCCAGCATTTT
cdr3_aa: CASRRGQGFNQPQHF

v_call: TRBV6-5
clone_size: -
d_call: -
j_call: TRBJ1-2
cdr3_nt: TGTGCCAGCATGAGGGTTTGGGGCTACACCTTC
cdr3_aa: CASMRVWGYTF

v_call: TRBV5-1
clone_size: -
d_call: TRBD1
j_call: TRBJ1-1
cdr3_nt: TGCGCCAGCAGCCTACAGGGGGCTGGCGACACTGAAGCTTTCTTT
cdr3_aa: CASSLQGAGDTEAFF

v_call: TRBV7-7
clone_size: -
d_call: TRBD1
j_call: TRBJ2-2
cdr3_nt: TGTGCTAGCAGCCCCCGGGACAGGGAAGTCACCGGGGAGCTGTTTTTT
cdr3_aa: CASSPRDREVTGELFF

v_call: TRBV27
clone_size: -
d_call: TRBD2
j_call: TRBJ2-1
cdr3_nt: TGTGCCAGCAGTTTAAGGCTAGCGGGGGCCAACAATGAGCAGTTCTTC
cdr3_aa: CASSLRLAGANNEQFF

v_call: TRBV12-3/TRBV12-4
clone_size: few
d_call: -
j_call: TRBJ1-5
cdr3_nt: TGTGCCAGCAGTTTAGAACGGCAGCCCCAGCATTTT
cdr3_aa: CASSLERQPQHF

v_call: TRBV29-1
clone_size: -
d_call: -
j_call: TRBJ1-1
cdr3_nt: TGCAGCGTTGTGGGGGAGGTCTGGAACACTGAAGCTTTCTTT
cdr3_aa: CSVVGEVWNTEAFF

v_call: TRBV11-2
clone_size: -
d_call: -
j_call: TRBJ1-2
cdr3_nt: TGTGCCAGCAGCCCTTCAAGGAGGGGATTCTATGGCTACACCTTC
cdr3_aa: CASSPSRRGFYGYTF

v_call: TRBV11-2
clone_size: few
d_call: -
j_call: TRBJ1-3
cdr3_nt: TGTGCCAGCAGCCCAAACAGGGACACCATATATTTT
cdr3_aa: CASSPNRDTIYF

v_call: TRBV18
clone_size: -
d_call: TRBD1
j_call: TRBJ1-6
cdr3_nt: TGTGCCAGCTCACCGACAGGGGGGGTGGGTTCACCCCTCCACTTT
cdr3_aa: CASSPTGGVGSPLHF

v_call: TRBV5-1
clone_size: -
d_call: TRBD1
j_call: TRBJ2-7
cdr3_nt: TGCGCCAGCAGACTCCCCGGGACAGGAGCCTACGAGCAGTACTTC
cdr3_aa: CASRLPGTGAYEQYF

v_call: TRBV7-2
clone_size: -
d_call: -
j_call: TRBJ1-1
cdr3_nt: TGTGCCAGCAGCTTAGAAGCGGAGGGGGGGACTGAAGCTTTCTTT
cdr3_aa: CASSLEAEGGTEAFF

v_call: TRBV24-1
clone_size: -
d_call: TRBD2
j_call: TRBJ2-2
cdr3_nt: TGTGCCACCAGTGAGCGACCGGGACTAGCGGGCCCGAACACCGGGGAGCTGTTTTTT
cdr3_aa: CATSERPGLAGPNTGELFF

v_call: TRBV2
clone_size: -
d_call: -
j_call: TRBJ2-3
cdr3_nt: TGTGCCAGCAGACTCAAGGGGGATACGCAGTATTTT
cdr3_aa: CASRLKGDTQYF

v_call: TRBV11-3
clone_size: once
d_call: TRBD2
j_call: TRBJ2-7
cdr3_nt: TGTGCCAGCAGCTTGAGCGGGAGCTCCTACGAGCAGTACTTC
cdr3_aa: CASSLSGSSYEQYF

v_call: TRBV3-1/TRBV3-2
clone_size: -
d_call: TRBD2
j_call: TRBJ2-1
cdr3_nt: TGTGCCAGCAGCCAGACTAGCGATGGGTCCTACAATGAGCAGTTCTTC
cdr3_aa: CASSQTSDGSYNEQFF